The clone carrying this T cell receptor beta chain was counted ten times or more. What it recognizes is unknown. The identical CDR3 is also encoded by other nucleotide sequences in the sample. This sample is part of a study of metastatic and nonmetastatic thyroid tumors. Background on the study: Peripheral blood and tumor or nodule samples from malignant and benign thyroid patients were compared.

Whole-study findings and limits: Reportedly, malignant thyroid tumors had significantly higher TCR beta diversity than benign nodules, in blood and tumor.

The authors' processing: Using the CDR3 differences seen across clinicopathological groups, the authors built a distant-metastasis classifier for papillary thyroid cancer, which was meant to discriminate distant-metastatic patients. TCRdb re-called clones from the PCR reads using MiXCR. The V and J calls and clone size are TCRdb's, not the authors'. The sample includes about 53,000 clones, 20% of them seen just once. Patients were all untreated before their thyroid surgery. This receptor was taken from a female donor with papillary thyroid cancer or a benign thyroid nodule (not recorded which). Some clones in this sample may be carry-over from other donors' samples. Sequencing used blood.

CDR3 nucleotides: TGTGCCAGCAGCCCTGAGGTAGCGGGAGTGACAGATACGCAGTATTTT. Amino acid sequence: CASSPEVAGVTDTQYF. The gene calls are TRBV7-6 and TRBJ2-3, with 9 bases that match TRBD2. CDR3 length: 16 amino acids. J gave up 3 bases and V 5 bases, and 9 bases lay outside the gene matches. The germline CDR1 and CDR2 sequences are SGHVS and FNYEAQ. Together with reference TRBV7-6 and TRBJ2-3, the CDR3 gives the full variable domain: GAGVSQSPRYKVTKRGQDVALRCDPISGHVSLYWYRQALGQGPEFLTYFNYEAQQDKSGLPNDRFSAERPEGSISTLTIQRTEQRDSAMYRCASSPEVAGVTDTQYFGPGTRLTVL.